The 27 T cell receptor beta chains listed next were all sequenced from one sample in a study of cytomegalovirus exposure and HLA in healthy donors. PCR involved 60 Vbeta and 13 Jbeta primers. Some clones are missing from TCRdb's copy, which holds only in-frame ones; the method was immunoSEQ multiplex PCR. The sample carries over 150,000 clones, roughly four fifths recorded once. Sequences were obtained from PBMCs. The receptors come from a girl aged 5-17 years in good health and CMV-seropositive.

The gene calls are TRBV7-3 and TRBJ2-1, with D perhaps TRBD2 (5 bases). This CDR3 contains 15 residues. V shed 5 bases and J shed 0 bases, with 11 bases lying between them. Looked up from germline, CDR1 is SGHTA and CDR2 is FQGTGA. Here the CDR3 reads CASSQTSHSYNEQFF. For the CDR3, the DNA is TGTGCCAGCAGCCAAACTAGTCACTCCTACAATGAGCAGTTCTTC.

CDR3 sequence reads: CASSQAGQADGYTF. The CDR3 DNA reads as TGCGCCAGCAGCCAAGCGGGACAGGCGGATGGCTACACCTTC. The rearrangement links TRBV4-1 to TRBJ1-2, with 8 bases fitting TRBD1. Germline V CDR1 and CDR2: MGHRA, YSYEKL. J was trimmed by 6 bases and V by 1 base; bases with no gene match: 4. The CDR3 totals 14 residues.

The chain employs TRBV18 and TRBJ1-2, with D perhaps TRBD1 (5 bases). Trimming pared 0 bases from V and 9 bases from J, leaving 11 bases between. CDR3 size: 13 residues. Per the germline V gene, CDR1 is KGHSH and CDR2 is LQKENI. The CDR3, as DNA: TGTGCCAGCTCACCACCGACAGTAACCAGCTACACCTTC. Translating it yields CASSPPTVTSYTF.

This rearrangement joins TRBV7-9 to TRBJ2-2; 10 positions match TRBD2. Germline trimming cut 1 base from V and 6 bases from J; bases unmatched to any gene: 5. The V gene's germline CDR1 is SEHNR and CDR2 FQNEAQ (reference sequence). This CDR3 spans 16 amino acids. The CDR3, as DNA: TGTGCCAGCAGCTTAGGGCTAGCGGGGGTCGCCGGGGAGCTGTTTTTT. This gives the protein CASSLGLAGVAGELFF. The whole variable domain, remainder taken from reference TRBV7-9 and TRBJ2-2, is DTGVSQNPRHKITKRGQNVTFRCDPISEHNRLYWYRQTLGQGPEFLTYFQNEAQLEKSRLLSDRFSAERPKGSFSTLEIQRTEQGDSAMYLCASSLGLAGVAGELFFGEGSRLTVL.

J is TRBJ2-7 and V is TRBV6-5, with 11 bases identical to TRBD2. Germline CDR1 MNHEY, CDR2 SVGAGI. CDR3 length: 13 residues. V was pared by 7 bases and J by 6 bases, with 5 bases of the junction left unmatched. CDR3: CASMRLAGGEQYF. In nucleotides, the CDR3 is TGTGCCAGCATGCGGCTAGCGGGGGGCGAGCAGTACTTC.

The chain couples TRBV2 to TRBJ1-1; 11 bases match TRBD1. This CDR3 has 16 amino acids. Unmatched junction bases numbered 6, after V lost 0 bases and J lost 6 bases. Germline loops: CDR1 SNHLY, CDR2 FYNNEI. The CDR3 DNA sequence: TGTGCCAGCAGTGAAGCGCAGGACAGGGGGCTATCTGAAGCTTTCTTT. Its protein product is CASSEAQDRGLSEAFF.

This clone was seen more than once but under ten times. This sequence joins TRBV6-1 and TRBJ2-7, with unresolved D. The germline CDR1 and CDR2 sequences are MNHNS and SASEGT. The CDR3 loop spans 14 amino acids. Between the trimmed V and J ends, which lost 6 bases and 1 base, there was a span of 13 bases. The CDR3 DNA sequence: TGTGCCAGCAGCGGTTACGTCGGGTCCTACGAGCAGTACTTC. Its protein is CASSGYVGSYEQYF.

This clone came up once. The V and J genes are TRBV5-6 and TRBJ1-1; possibly TRBD1 for D (6 bases). Per germline, CDR1 SGHDT and CDR2 YYEEEE. The CDR3 runs 15 residues. V dropped 4 bases and J dropped 2 bases, with 15 bases sitting between them. This CDR3 reads CASSRPYRDNTEAFF. CDR3 DNA: TGTGCCAGCAGCCGCCCGTACAGGGATAACACTGAAGCTTTCTTT.

The chain is built from TRBV19 and TRBJ1-2; 10 bases map to TRBD1. This CDR3 comprises 15 residues. Germline assignment: CDR1 LNHDA and CDR2 SQIVND (reference sequence). Trimming took 9 bases from V and 3 from J; bases not matched to a gene: 10. The CDR3 region has the DNA TGTGCCAGCATAGTCCGCGGACAGGGGGACTATGGCTACACCTTC. As protein: CASIVRGQGDYGYTF.

This clone was counted only a few times. The chain links TRBV7-9 to TRBJ1-5, with D tentatively TRBD1 (5 bases). Trimming took off 0 bases at V and 1 base at J, with 13 bases between the two ends. The CDR3 is 17 amino acids. The germline V gene encodes CDR1 SEHNR and CDR2 FQNEAQ (reference sequence). For the CDR3, the DNA is TGTGCCAGCAGCTTAGCAGTCTCTGGGGGGAGCAATCAGCCCCAGCATTTT. Encoded protein: CASSLAVSGGSNQPQHF. Combining the CDR3 with reference TRBV7-9 and TRBJ1-5 gives the whole variable domain DTGVSQNPRHKITKRGQNVTFRCDPISEHNRLYWYRQTLGQGPEFLTYFQNEAQLEKSRLLSDRFSAERPKGSFSTLEIQRTEQGDSAMYLCASSLAVSGGSNQPQHFGDGTRLSIL.

The V call is TRBV7-6, the J call TRBJ1-1, with 11 bases identical to TRBD1. Germline loops: CDR1 SGHVS, CDR2 FNYEAQ. J was trimmed by 4 bases and V by 7 bases; bases with no gene match: 14. This CDR3 has 17 amino acids. The CDR3 DNA is TGTGCCAGCACTCGAGGGACAGGGGGATCGACGGGCACTGAAGCTTTCTTT. It translates to CASTRGTGGSTGTEAFF.

CDR3 sequence: CASSPPWGQNTEAFF. The CDR3 region has the DNA TGTGCCAGCAGTCCTCCGTGGGGACAGAACACTGAAGCTTTCTTT. The genes are TRBV28 and TRBJ1-1; a weak D match, TRBD1 (6 bases). Germline V lookup: CDR1 MDHEN, CDR2 SYDVKM. Trimming took 5 bases from V and 1 from J, leaving 14 bases between them. The CDR3 covers 15 residues. Using reference TRBV28 and TRBJ1-1 for the parts outside the CDR3, the full variable domain is DVKVTQSSRYLVKRTGEKVFLECVQDMDHENMFWYRQDPGLGLRLIYFSYDVKMKEKGDIPEGYSVSREKKERFSLILESASTNQTSMYLCASSPPWGQNTEAFFGQGTRLTVV.

This chain connects TRBV11-2 to TRBJ2-7; D uncertain. This CDR3 is 14 amino acids long. CDR1 is SGHAT and CDR2 is FQNNGV in the germline V gene. The V and J ends lost 1 base and 4 bases respectively, with 11 bases between them. As DNA, the CDR3 is TGTGCCAGCAGCTTAGGGGTGACTGGGTACGAGCAGTACTTC. This codes for CASSLGVTGYEQYF.

The genes are TRBV21-1 and TRBJ2-1; the table gives TRBD2 as D, unverified against the DNA. TRBV21-1 is an annotated pseudogene. This CDR3 has 18 amino acids. This CDR3 is CASAPTSGGYSSYNEQFF. Written as DNA, the CDR3 is TGTGCCAGCGCCCCGACTAGCGGGGGCTACAGCTCCTACAATGAGCAGTTCTTC.

Remarks on this clone: Other DNA variants within this sample encode the same CDR3. The chain carries TRBV19 and TRBJ1-1; 7 bases fit TRBD1. The CDR3 spans 14 residues. V shed 6 bases and J 0 bases; nucleotides not matched to a gene: 4. From germline, CDR1 is LNHDA and CDR2 SQIVND (reference sequence). The chain's CDR3 is CASSIGTVNTEAFF. The CDR3 coding sequence is TGTGCCAGTAGCATCGGGACAGTGAACACTGAAGCTTTCTTT.

This chain links TRBV7-2 with TRBJ1-1; D is uncertain. The CDR3 totals 13 residues. V was clipped by 1 base and J by 9 bases, with 12 bases between them. The germline V gene has CDR1 SGHTA and CDR2 FQGNSA. In DNA form, the CDR3 reads TGTGCCAGCAGCTTAGGGGTACTGACAAAAGCTTTCTTT. This codes for CASSLGVLTKAFF.

The chain is built from TRBV5-1 and TRBJ1-1, with no clear D. V lost 0 bases and J 3 bases, leaving 12 bases between the germline ends. The CDR3 loop spans 15 amino acids. CDR1 SGHRS and CDR2 YFSETQ come from the germline V gene. The CDR3 nucleotides read TGCGCCAGCAGCTTGGATTTTAGGAGTGACACTGAAGCTTTCTTT. Protein sequence: CASSLDFRSDTEAFF. Variable domain in full (rest from reference TRBV5-1 and TRBJ1-1): KAGVTQTPRYLIKTRGQQVTLSCSPISGHRSVSWYQQTPGQGLQFLFEYFSETQRNKGNFPGRFSGRQFSNSRSEMNVSTLELGDSALYLCASSLDFRSDTEAFFGQGTRLTVV.

The chain recombines TRBV5-4 with TRBJ2-7; tentatively, D is TRBD2 (6 bases). The CDR3 consists of 15 residues. V dropped 2 bases and J dropped 6 bases, with 18 bases sitting between them. The germline gives CDR1 SGHNT, CDR2 YYREEE (reference sequence). DNA of the CDR3: TGTGCCAGCAGCTTCCGAGCTGGCGGGGCAAGCGAGCAGTACTTC. It specifies CASSFRAGGASEQYF.

The V gene is TRBV6-5, the J gene TRBJ1-1, with 7 bases that match TRBD1. The CDR3 is made up of 15 amino acids. The V gene end was trimmed by 2 bases and the J gene end by 2 bases; junction bases not matched to a gene: 5. The germline gives CDR1 MNHEY, CDR2 SVGAGI. The CDR3 DNA follows: TGTGCCAGCAGTTACGGGGACAGACCTAACACTGAAGCTTTCTTT. This translates into CASSYGDRPNTEAFF.

In this sample, this clone turned up a few times. This rearrangement joins TRBV2 to TRBJ1-2; no reliable D call. Germline loops: CDR1 SNHLY, CDR2 FYNNEI. This CDR3 is built from 11 residues. Trimming stripped 7 bases from V and 3 bases from J, with 6 bases between. The CDR3 reads CASIRYYGYTF. The DNA for the CDR3 is TGTGCCAGCATTCGGTACTATGGCTACACCTTC.

The J gene is TRBJ1-2, the V gene TRBV4-2, with TRBD1 matching over 8 bases. This CDR3 is 17 amino acids long. J was trimmed by 1 base and V by 3 bases; bases with no gene match: 10. Germline assignment: CDR1 LGHNA and CDR2 YNFKEQ. The CDR3 DNA sequence: TGTGCCAGCAGCCAGATCGCGGGGACAGGTGATAACTATGGCTACACCTTC. Its translation is CASSQIAGTGDNYGYTF.

Only one count was recorded for this clone. V and J are TRBV18 and TRBJ1-3, with D maybe TRBD1 (6 bases). Trimming shortened V by 4 bases and J by 6 bases, and 19 bases separated the two germline ends. Germline values: CDR1 KGHSH, CDR2 LQKENI. This CDR3 contains 16 residues. This CDR3 reads CASSQRGLLGANTIYF. The CDR3 nucleotides read TGTGCCAGCTCACAAAGGGGCCTCTTGGGGGCAAACACCATATATTTT.

The J gene is TRBJ2-7, the V gene TRBV28, with D possibly matching TRBD2 (5 bases). The germline V and J ends were trimmed by 2 bases and 3 bases, with 11 bases remaining between them. This CDR3 has 14 amino acids. The germline V gene encodes CDR1 MDHEN and CDR2 SYDVKM. The CDR3 loop reads CASSLDGDGYEQYF. The CDR3 DNA sequence: TGTGCCAGCAGTTTAGACGGGGATGGCTACGAGCAGTACTTC.

The CDR3 coding sequence is TGTGCCAGTAGTATAGTTGAGCGGGGGTCGGAGACCCAGTACTTC. Amino acids: CASSIVERGSETQYF. This chain links TRBV19 with TRBJ2-5; TRBD2 matches at 8 bases. The V and J ends lost 1 base and 5 bases, in that order; junction bases with no gene match: 6. CDR1 is LNHDA, CDR2 SQIVND, per germline (reference sequence). The CDR3 is made up of 15 amino acids.

The genes are TRBV7-8 and TRBJ2-5; 12 bases map to TRBD1. J was trimmed by 5 bases and V by 1 base; bases with no gene match: 11. This CDR3 has 18 residues. Germline CDR1 and CDR2: SGHVS and FQNEAQ. The CDR3 DNA is TGTGCCAGCAGCTTAGTGGGACAGGGGGCGCGGGGAGGGGAGACCCAGTACTTC. This gives the protein CASSLVGQGARGGETQYF. Looking up the rest from reference TRBV7-8 and TRBJ2-5 gives the full variable domain: GAGVSQSPRYKVAKRGQDVALRCDPISGHVSLFWYQQALGQGPEFLTYFQNEAQLDKSGLPSDRFFAERPEGSVSTLKIQRTQQEDSAVYLCASSLVGQGARGGETQYFGPGTRLLVL.

V usage is TRBV5-1 and J usage is TRBJ2-2, with TRBD2 identical over 10 bases. The CDR3 contains 17 residues. The germline V gene encodes CDR1 SGHRS and CDR2 YFSETQ. V dropped 3 bases and J dropped 0; count of bases not matched to a gene: 5. Written as DNA, the CDR3 is TGCGCCAGCAGCTCCCTTAGCGGGGGGCCGAACACCGGGGAGCTGTTTTTT. Amino acids: CASSSLSGGPNTGELFF. The whole variable domain, filled in from reference TRBV5-1 and TRBJ2-2, reads KAGVTQTPRYLIKTRGQQVTLSCSPISGHRSVSWYQQTPGQGLQFLFEYFSETQRNKGNFPGRFSGRQFSNSRSEMNVSTLELGDSALYLCASSSLSGGPNTGELFFGEGSRLTVL.

The genes are TRBV9 and TRBJ1-1; D is unclear. The ends were cut back, 5 bases at V and 5 bases at J, with 19 bases in the middle. CDR1 and CDR2 from the germline V gene are SGDLS and YYNGEE. This CDR3 is built from 15 residues. CDR3 nucleotides: TGTGCCAGCAGTCCTATTGGGGTGAGGGAGACTGAAGCTTTCTTT. It specifies CASSPIGVRETEAFF.